This T cell receptor (beta chain) derives from a study of cytomegalovirus exposure and HLA in healthy donors. Regarding the study as a whole: Previously analyzed data showed that most TCR beta V segments were productive at a frequency of about 90% or about 30%.

The PCR contained 60 Vbeta and 13 Jbeta primers. The data were produced by immunoSEQ multiplex PCR, yet TCRdb's version contains in-frame clones alone and is incomplete. The table shows approximately 130,000 clones, with 76% occurring only once. Comments on this clone: Its target is unknown.

The CDR3 totals 13 residues. V was clipped by 4 bases and J by 0 bases, with 3 bases between them. The germline CDR1 and CDR2 sequences are SGHTA and FQGTGA. The sequence was collected from a female donor in good health and CMV-seropositive. Specimen: PBMCs. V is TRBV7-3 and J is TRBJ2-2; D is uncertain. In DNA, the CDR3 is TGTGCCAGCAGCTCCGCGAACACCGGGGAGCTGTTTTTT. It yields the protein CASSSANTGELFF.